Following are 24 T cell receptor beta chains from one sample sequenced in a study of blood T cell repertoires in COVID-19. Repertoires were generated with immunoSEQ multiplex PCR, while TCRdb's copy carries only in-frame clones and drops some. The sample includes roughly 56,000 clones, 75% to 90% of them seen just once. The sample consisted of peripheral blood. These receptors were collected from a woman aged 55-69 years with COVID-19, enrolled during active disease.

The V gene is TRBV19, the J gene TRBJ1-1; no reliable D call. V dropped 1 base and J dropped 3 bases, with 9 bases sitting between them. CDR1 and CDR2 (germline): LNHDA, SQIVND (reference sequence). This CDR3 is built from 14 residues. In nucleotides, the CDR3 is TGTGCCAGTAGTATAGGGGCGTCGGACACTGAAGCTTTCTTT. As protein: CASSIGASDTEAFF.

This rearrangement joins TRBV20-1 to TRBJ2-3; D is ambiguous. Germline assignment: CDR1 DFQATT and CDR2 SNEGSKA (reference sequence). This CDR3 has 10 amino acids. V was clipped by 7 bases and J by 8 bases, with 10 bases between them. The CDR3 sequence is CSVFSVTQYF. The CDR3 coding sequence is TGCAGTGTTTTCTCTGTTACGCAGTATTTT.

The chain combines TRBV6-1 with TRBJ1-6; D unclear. Between the trimmed V and J ends, which lost 4 bases and 0 bases, there was a span of 10 bases. The CDR3 covers 16 residues. Germline V CDR1 and CDR2: MNHNS, SASEGT. Here the CDR3 reads CASSGVGSSYNSPLHF. CDR3 DNA: TGTGCCAGCAGTGGTGTGGGGAGCTCCTATAATTCACCCCTCCACTTT.

The chain is built from TRBV6-6 and TRBJ1-1; tentatively, D is TRBD1 (5 bases). V was shortened by 6 bases and J by 4 bases, with 15 bases between the two germline ends. Germline CDR1 MNHNY, CDR2 SVGAGI (reference sequence). The CDR3 contains 14 residues. The CDR3 loop is CASRGGGVSTEAFF. CDR3 sequence (DNA): TGTGCCAGCAGGGGCGGGGGGGTTAGCACTGAAGCTTTCTTT.

This rearrangement joins TRBV18 to TRBJ1-1; tentatively, D is TRBD1 (5 bases). V was cut by 0 bases and J by 4 bases, with 18 bases left in between. The length of the CDR3 is 17 residues. The germline V gene encodes CDR1 KGHSH and CDR2 LQKENI. CDR3 in amino acids: CASSPPGLWGVVTEAFF. CDR3 DNA: TGTGCCAGCTCACCACCAGGCTTGTGGGGGGTAGTCACTGAAGCTTTCTTT.

The chain has TRBV7-2 and TRBJ2-5; D may be TRBD2 (5 bases). V was shortened by 1 base and J by 4 bases, with 13 bases between the two germline ends. CDR3 length: 15 amino acids. Germline assignment: CDR1 SGHTA and CDR2 FQGNSA. The CDR3 DNA reads as TGTGCCAGCAGCTTAGTCGGGGTCTCCACAGAGACCCAGTACTTC. This sequence encodes CASSLVGVSTETQYF.

The rearrangement uses TRBV19 and TRBJ2-7; possibly TRBD1 for D (6 bases). The CDR3 is 14 residues long. Trimming pared 10 bases from V and 2 bases from J, leaving 18 bases between. Germline CDR1 is LNHDA and CDR2 is SQIVND (reference sequence). The CDR3 sequence is CATLEAGDPYEQYF. For the CDR3, the DNA is TGTGCCACCCTCGAGGCAGGGGACCCCTACGAGCAGTACTTC.

This chain joins TRBV4-3 and TRBJ1-6; D gene uncertain. The CDR3 is made up of 15 amino acids. Germline CDR1 is LGHNA and CDR2 is YSLEER. Trimming stripped 2 bases from V and 4 bases from J, with 9 bases between. The CDR3 coding sequence is TGCGCCAGCAGCCAAAGTGAGGGTTATAATTCACCCCTCCACTTT. Encoded protein: CASSQSEGYNSPLHF.

The chain uses TRBV20-1 and TRBJ2-1; possibly TRBD2 for D (6 bases). V shed 3 bases and J shed 5 bases, with 17 bases lying between them. The germline V gene has CDR1 DFQATT and CDR2 SNEGSKA (reference sequence). The CDR3 consists of 15 residues. The CDR3 is CSASPAGRTDNEQFF. The CDR3 DNA reads as TGCAGTGCTAGTCCCGCAGGGAGGACCGACAATGAGCAGTTCTTC.

This clone showed up just a few times. This chain uses TRBV27 with TRBJ2-7; 10 nucleotides match TRBD1. The V gene end was trimmed by 8 bases and the J gene end by 6 bases; junction bases not matched to a gene: 10. Germline V gene data show CDR1 as MNHEY and CDR2 as SMNVEV (reference sequence). The CDR3 length is 14 residues. The CDR3 DNA reads TGTGCCAGCCGGTTGACAGGGGGCTCAAGCGAGCAGTACTTC. It translates to CASRLTGGSSEQYF.

J is TRBJ1-1 and V is TRBV7-9, with D possibly matching TRBD1 (6 bases). The CDR3 runs to 17 residues. Trimming left V 2 bases short and J 6 bases short, with 22 bases between. Germline V gives CDR1 SEHNR, CDR2 FQNEAQ (reference sequence). CDR3 region: CASSLPAPGQGYSEAFF. In nucleotides, the CDR3 is TGTGCCAGCAGCTTACCGGCTCCGGGGCAGGGGTATTCTGAAGCTTTCTTT.

The CDR3 region has the DNA TGTGCCAGCAGCCCGCGGACGAACACCGGGGAGCTGTTTTTT. Protein product: CASSPRTNTGELFF. V usage is TRBV27 and J usage is TRBJ2-2, with D unclear. Germline CDR1 and CDR2: MNHEY and SMNVEV (reference sequence). V was shortened by 6 bases and J by 0 bases, with 8 bases between the two germline ends. The CDR3 sequence is 14 residues long.

V is TRBV19 and J is TRBJ2-7, with D possibly being TRBD2 (6 bases). This CDR3 is 14 amino acids long. Germline CDR1 is LNHDA and CDR2 is SQIVND (reference sequence). V lost 4 bases, J lost 2 bases, and 12 bases lay in between. The CDR3 nucleotides read TGTGCCAGTAGTAGGGGGGACGGTCCCTACGAGCAGTACTTC. This gives the protein CASSRGDGPYEQYF.

This sequence joins TRBV5-6 and TRBJ2-3; D not resolved. The germline V and J ends were trimmed by 3 bases and 5 bases, with 16 bases remaining between them. This CDR3 comprises 15 residues. The germline CDR1 and CDR2 sequences are SGHDT and YYEEEE. The CDR3 DNA reads TGTGCCAGCAGCTCCTTGAGACTTGCCGGAGATACGCAGTATTTT. Translated: CASSSLRLAGDTQYF.

The chain has TRBV18 and TRBJ2-2; 8 bases are a match to TRBD1. This CDR3 contains 15 residues. V was clipped by 6 bases and J by 1 base; unmatched bases: 4. Germline CDR1 is KGHSH and CDR2 is LQKENI. CDR3 region: CASSPGQENTGELFF. CDR3 nucleotide sequence: TGTGCCAGCTCGCCGGGACAGGAGAACACCGGGGAGCTGTTTTTT.

Written as DNA, the CDR3 is TGTGCCAGCAGTTACTCTGGGGGCCCTTCCTACGAGCAGTACTTC. This codes for CASSYSGGPSYEQYF. The V call is TRBV6-5, the J call TRBJ2-7, with D perhaps matching TRBD1 (6 bases). Germline loops: CDR1 MNHEY, CDR2 SVGAGI. The CDR3 totals 15 residues. With 0 bases removed from V and 1 base from J, the gap between germline ends came to 10 bases.

V is TRBV5-6 and J is TRBJ2-3; D is unresolved. CDR3 length: 12 amino acids. CDR1 and CDR2 from the germline V gene are SGHDT and YYEEEE. The ends were cut back, 3 bases at V and 5 bases at J, with 7 bases in the middle. The chain's CDR3 is CASSSGEDTQYF. The CDR3, as DNA: TGTGCCAGCAGCTCCGGTGAAGATACGCAGTATTTT. The whole variable domain, filled in from reference TRBV5-6 and TRBJ2-3, reads DAGVTQSPTHLIKTRGQQVTLRCSPKSGHDTVSWYQQALGQGPQFIFQYYEEEERQRGNFPDRFSGHQFPNYSSELNVNALLLGDSALYLCASSSGEDTQYFGPGTRLTVL.

V gene TRBV7-8 combines with J gene TRBJ1-1, with no clear D. Germline V CDR1 and CDR2: SGHVS, FQNEAQ. V gave up 3 bases and J gave up 5 bases, with 10 bases separating them. The CDR3 totals 13 residues. CDR3 protein: CASSFAGETEAFF. The CDR3 DNA is TGTGCCAGCAGCTTCGCGGGAGAGACTGAAGCTTTCTTT.

The V and J genes are TRBV19 and TRBJ2-2; D possibly corresponds to TRBD1 (5 bases). Trimming removed 2 bases at V and 3 bases at J, with 10 bases between. The CDR3 consists of 15 residues. Looked up from germline, CDR1 is LNHDA and CDR2 is SQIVND (reference sequence). The CDR3 loop is CASSILVGHTGELFF. CDR3 nucleotide sequence: TGTGCCAGTAGTATATTGGTGGGGCACACCGGGGAGCTGTTTTTT.

The chain links TRBV7-2 to TRBJ2-3, with TRBD2 identical over 9 bases. V shed 5 bases and J 6 bases; nucleotides not matched to a gene: 12. The germline gives CDR1 SGHTA, CDR2 FQGNSA. The CDR3 covers 16 residues. Here the CDR3 reads CASSPQGRGGPDTQYF. CDR3 nucleotides: TGTGCCAGCAGCCCCCAGGGGCGGGGGGGCCCGGATACGCAGTATTTT.

The gene calls are TRBV19 and TRBJ1-1; D remains ambiguous. Germline V CDR1 and CDR2: LNHDA, SQIVND (reference sequence). This CDR3 is 13 amino acids long. The V end was cut by 2 bases, the J end by 5 bases, with 9 bases between. CDR3 in DNA: TGTGCCAGTAGTATACTACTCGGTACTGAAGCTTTCTTT. Amino acid sequence: CASSILLGTEAFF.

This chain uses TRBV12-3 or TRBV12-4 with TRBJ1-2, with 7 nucleotides matching TRBD1. This CDR3 comprises 13 residues. The J segment lost 4 bases and the V segment lost 6 bases, leaving 5 bases of the junction unmatched. The CDR3 sequence: CASSTGVRYGYTF. The CDR3 nucleotides are TGTGCCAGCAGCACAGGGGTGCGCTATGGCTACACCTTC.

The rearrangement uses TRBV4-3 and TRBJ2-1, with D possibly matching TRBD1 (6 bases). The V end lost 0 bases, the J end lost 2 bases, and 20 bases lay between the germline ends. CDR1 and CDR2 from the germline V gene are LGHNA and YSLEER. This CDR3 is built from 19 residues. CDR3 sequence reads: CASSQDYALSRGTYNEQFF. The CDR3 DNA reads TGCGCCAGCAGCCAAGATTACGCTTTGAGCAGGGGCACCTACAATGAGCAGTTCTTC.

The V gene is TRBV11-2, the J gene TRBJ2-1, with 9 bases aligning to TRBD1. Germline loops: CDR1 SGHAT, CDR2 FQNNGV. The CDR3 loop spans 15 amino acids. J gave up 4 bases and V 5 bases, and 6 bases lay outside the gene matches. CDR3 coding DNA: TGTGCCAGCAGCCAGATACAGGGGGCATACAATGAGCAGTTCTTC. This encodes CASSQIQGAYNEQFF.